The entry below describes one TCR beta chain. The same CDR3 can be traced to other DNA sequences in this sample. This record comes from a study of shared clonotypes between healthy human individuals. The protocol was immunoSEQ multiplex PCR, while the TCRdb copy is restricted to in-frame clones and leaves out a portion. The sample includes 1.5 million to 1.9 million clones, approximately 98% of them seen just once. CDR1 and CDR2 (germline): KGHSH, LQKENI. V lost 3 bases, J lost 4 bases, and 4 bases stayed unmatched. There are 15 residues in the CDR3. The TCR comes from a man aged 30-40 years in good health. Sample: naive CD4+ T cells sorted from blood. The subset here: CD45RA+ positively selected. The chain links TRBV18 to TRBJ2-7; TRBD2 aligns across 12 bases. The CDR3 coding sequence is TGTGCCAGCTCACCCAGGACTAGCGGGATTTACGAGCAGTACTTC. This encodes CASSPRTSGIYEQYF.